This TCR beta chain comes out of a study of control samples from healthy donors and cancer patients. Sequenced by immunoSEQ multiplex PCR; TCRdb stores in-frame clones only, minus some. Seen here are 75,000 to 90,000 clones, about 88% observed once, and the top ten hold roughly 6.7%. The V end was cut by 2 bases, the J end by 5 bases, with 16 bases between. CDR3 length: 16 amino acids. The germline CDR1 and CDR2 sequences are SGHAT and FQNNGV. This TCR was recovered from a man aged 50-59 years in good health. Sequenced input: blood. The V call is TRBV11-2, the J call TRBJ2-1; D tentatively fits TRBD1 or TRBD2 (5 bases each). The CDR3 region is CASSLSVLGRDNEQFF. CDR3 nucleotides: TGTGCCAGCAGCTTATCGGTCCTGGGGCGGGACAATGAGCAGTTCTTC.